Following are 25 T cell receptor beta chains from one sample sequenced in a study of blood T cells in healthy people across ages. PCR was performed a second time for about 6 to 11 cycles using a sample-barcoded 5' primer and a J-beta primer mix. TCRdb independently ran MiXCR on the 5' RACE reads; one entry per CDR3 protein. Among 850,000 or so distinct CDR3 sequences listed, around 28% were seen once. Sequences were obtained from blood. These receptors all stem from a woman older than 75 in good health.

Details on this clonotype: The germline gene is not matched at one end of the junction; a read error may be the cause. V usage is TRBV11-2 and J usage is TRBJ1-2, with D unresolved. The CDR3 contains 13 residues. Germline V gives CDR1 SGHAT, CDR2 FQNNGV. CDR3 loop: CANSSRVNYGYTF. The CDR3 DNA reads TGTGCCAACAGCTCTAGGGTGAACTATGGCTACACCTTC. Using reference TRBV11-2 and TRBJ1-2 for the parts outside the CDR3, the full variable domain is EAGVAQSPRYKIIEKRQSVAFWCNPISGHATLYWYQQILGQGPKLLIQFQNNGVVDDSQLPKDRFSAERLKGVDSTLKIQPAKLEDSAVYLCANSSRVNYGYTFGSGTRLTVV.

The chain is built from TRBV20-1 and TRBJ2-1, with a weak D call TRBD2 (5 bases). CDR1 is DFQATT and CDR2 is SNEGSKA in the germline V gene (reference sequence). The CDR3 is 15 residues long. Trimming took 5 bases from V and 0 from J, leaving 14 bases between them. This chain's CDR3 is CSASQRPLSYNEQFF. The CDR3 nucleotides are TGCAGTGCTTCCCAGCGGCCTCTCTCCTACAATGAGCAGTTCTTC.

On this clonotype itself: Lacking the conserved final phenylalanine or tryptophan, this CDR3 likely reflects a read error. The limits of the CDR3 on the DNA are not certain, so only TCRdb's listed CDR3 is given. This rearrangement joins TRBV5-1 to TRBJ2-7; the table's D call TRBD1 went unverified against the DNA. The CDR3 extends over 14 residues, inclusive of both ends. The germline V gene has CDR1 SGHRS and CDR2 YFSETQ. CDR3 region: CASSLEGFSYEQHI.

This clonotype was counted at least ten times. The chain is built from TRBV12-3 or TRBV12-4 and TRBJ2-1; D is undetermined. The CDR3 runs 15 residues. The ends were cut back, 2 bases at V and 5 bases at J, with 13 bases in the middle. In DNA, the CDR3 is TGTGCCAGCAGTTTAAGAGAGCTCACCAACAATGAGCAGTTCTTC. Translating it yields CASSLRELTNNEQFF.

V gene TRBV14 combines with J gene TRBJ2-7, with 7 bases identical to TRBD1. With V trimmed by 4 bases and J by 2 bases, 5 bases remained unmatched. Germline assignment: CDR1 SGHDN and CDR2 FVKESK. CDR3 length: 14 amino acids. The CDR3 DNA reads TGTGCCAGCAGCCGATCCGGGACAGCCTACGAGCAGTACTTC. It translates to CASSRSGTAYEQYF.

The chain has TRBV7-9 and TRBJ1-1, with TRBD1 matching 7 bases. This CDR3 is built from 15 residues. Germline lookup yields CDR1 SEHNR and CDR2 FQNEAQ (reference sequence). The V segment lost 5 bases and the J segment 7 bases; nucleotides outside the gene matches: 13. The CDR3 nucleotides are TGTGCCAGCAGCCGACACGAGACAGGGACCAATGAAGCTTTCTTT. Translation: CASSRHETGTNEAFF.

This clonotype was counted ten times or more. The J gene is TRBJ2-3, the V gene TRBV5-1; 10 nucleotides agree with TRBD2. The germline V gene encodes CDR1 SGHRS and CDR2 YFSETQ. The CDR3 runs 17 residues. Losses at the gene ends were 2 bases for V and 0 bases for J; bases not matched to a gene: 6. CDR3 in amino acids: CASSLRASGGSTDTQYF. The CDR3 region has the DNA TGCGCCAGCAGCTTAAGGGCTAGCGGGGGTAGCACAGATACGCAGTATTTT.

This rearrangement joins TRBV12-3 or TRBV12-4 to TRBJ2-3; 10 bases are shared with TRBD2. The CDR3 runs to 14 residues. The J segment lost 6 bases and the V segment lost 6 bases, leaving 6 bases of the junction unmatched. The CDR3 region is CASRTSGRGDTQYF. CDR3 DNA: TGTGCCAGCAGGACGAGCGGGAGGGGCGATACGCAGTATTTT.

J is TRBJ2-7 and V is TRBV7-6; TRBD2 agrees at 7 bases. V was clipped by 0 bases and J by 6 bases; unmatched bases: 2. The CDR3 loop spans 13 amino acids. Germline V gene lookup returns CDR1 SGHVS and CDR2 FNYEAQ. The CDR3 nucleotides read TGTGCCAGCAGCTTAGCGTCGGGGGGCGAGCAGTACTTC. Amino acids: CASSLASGGEQYF.

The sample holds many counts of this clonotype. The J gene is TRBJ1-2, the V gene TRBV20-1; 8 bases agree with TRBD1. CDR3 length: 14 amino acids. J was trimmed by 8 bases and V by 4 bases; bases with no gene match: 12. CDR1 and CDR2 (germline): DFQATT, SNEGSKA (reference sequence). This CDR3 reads CSAMDRALFKGYTF. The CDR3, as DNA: TGCAGTGCTATGGACAGGGCCCTCTTTAAGGGCTACACCTTC.

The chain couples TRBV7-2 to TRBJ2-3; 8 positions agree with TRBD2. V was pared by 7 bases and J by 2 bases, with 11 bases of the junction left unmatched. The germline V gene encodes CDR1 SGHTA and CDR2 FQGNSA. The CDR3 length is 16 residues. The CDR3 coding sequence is TGTGCCAGCATCCGGGGCGCGGGGGGTCACACAGATACGCAGTATTTT. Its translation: CASIRGAGGHTDTQYF.

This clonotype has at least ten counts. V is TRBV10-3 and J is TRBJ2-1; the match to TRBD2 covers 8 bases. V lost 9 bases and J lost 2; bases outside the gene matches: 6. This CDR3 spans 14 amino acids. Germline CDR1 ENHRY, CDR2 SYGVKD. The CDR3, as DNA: TGTGCCATATATAGCGGGGTGGCCTACAATGAGCAGTTCTTC. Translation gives CAIYSGVAYNEQFF.

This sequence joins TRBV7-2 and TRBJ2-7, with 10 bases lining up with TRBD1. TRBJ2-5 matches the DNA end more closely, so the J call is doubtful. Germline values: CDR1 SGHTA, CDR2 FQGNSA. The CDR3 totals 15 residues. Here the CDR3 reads CASSMRDRGGETQYF. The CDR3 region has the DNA TGTGCCAGCAGCATGAGGGACAGGGGTGGTGAGACCCAGTACTTC.

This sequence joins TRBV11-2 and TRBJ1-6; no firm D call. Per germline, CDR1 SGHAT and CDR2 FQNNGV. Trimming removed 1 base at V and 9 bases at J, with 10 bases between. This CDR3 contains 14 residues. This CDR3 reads CASSLGARTSPLHF. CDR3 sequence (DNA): TGTGCCAGCAGCTTAGGTGCGAGGACTTCACCCCTCCACTTT.

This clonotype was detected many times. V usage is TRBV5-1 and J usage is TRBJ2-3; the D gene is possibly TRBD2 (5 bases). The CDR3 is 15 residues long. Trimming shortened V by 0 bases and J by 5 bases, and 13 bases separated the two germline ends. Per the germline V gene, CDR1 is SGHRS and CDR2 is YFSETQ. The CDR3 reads CASSLGRGRRDTQYF. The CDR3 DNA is TGCGCCAGCAGCTTGGGACGGGGAAGGAGAGATACGCAGTATTTT.

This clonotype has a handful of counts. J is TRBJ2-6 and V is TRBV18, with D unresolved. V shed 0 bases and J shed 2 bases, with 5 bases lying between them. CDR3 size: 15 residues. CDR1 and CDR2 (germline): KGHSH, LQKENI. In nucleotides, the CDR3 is TGTGCCAGCTCACCACCTTACGCTGGGGCCAACGTCCTGACTTTC. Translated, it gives CASSPPYAGANVLTF. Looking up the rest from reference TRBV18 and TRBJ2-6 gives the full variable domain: NAGVMQNPRHLVRRRGQEARLRCSPMKGHSHVYWYRQLPEEGLKFMVYLQKENIIDESGMPKERFSAEFPKEGPSILRIQQVVRGDSAAYFCASSPPYAGANVLTFGAGSRLTVL.

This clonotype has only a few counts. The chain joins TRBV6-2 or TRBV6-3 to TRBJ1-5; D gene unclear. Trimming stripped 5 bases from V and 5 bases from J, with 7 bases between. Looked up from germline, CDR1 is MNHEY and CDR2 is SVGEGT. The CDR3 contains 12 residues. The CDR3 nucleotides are TGTGCCAGCAGTACGAACTATCAGCCCCAGCATTTT. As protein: CASSTNYQPQHF.

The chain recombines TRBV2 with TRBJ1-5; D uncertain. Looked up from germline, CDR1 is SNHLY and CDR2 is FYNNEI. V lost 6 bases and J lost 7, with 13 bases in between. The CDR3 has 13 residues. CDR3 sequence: CASRTGRGQPQHF. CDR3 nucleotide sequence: TGTGCCAGCAGAACGGGGAGAGGCCAGCCCCAGCATTTT.

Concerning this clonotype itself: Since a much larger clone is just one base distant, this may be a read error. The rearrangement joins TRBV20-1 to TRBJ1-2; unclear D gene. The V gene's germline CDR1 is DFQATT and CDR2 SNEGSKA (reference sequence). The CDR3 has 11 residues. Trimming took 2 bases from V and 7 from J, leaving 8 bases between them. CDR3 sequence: CSARQSCGYTF. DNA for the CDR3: TGCAGTGCTAGACAGTCCTGTGGCTACACCTTC.

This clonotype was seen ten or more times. CDR3 DNA sequence: TGCAGTGCTAACACACTTGGGACTCACCAAGAGACCCAGTACTTC. This encodes CSANTLGTHQETQYF. The chain links TRBV20-1 to TRBJ2-5; the D gene is possibly TRBD2 (6 bases). Germline CDR1 is DFQATT and CDR2 is SNEGSKA (reference sequence). The CDR3 contains 15 residues. Trimming took 4 bases from V and 0 from J, leaving 15 bases between them.

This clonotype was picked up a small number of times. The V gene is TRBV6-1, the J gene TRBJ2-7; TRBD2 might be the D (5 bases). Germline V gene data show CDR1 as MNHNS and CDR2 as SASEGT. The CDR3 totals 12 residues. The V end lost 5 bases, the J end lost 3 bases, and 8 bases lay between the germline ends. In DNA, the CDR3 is TGTGCCAGCAGTAACCGGGACTACGAGCAGTACTTC. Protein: CASSNRDYEQYF.

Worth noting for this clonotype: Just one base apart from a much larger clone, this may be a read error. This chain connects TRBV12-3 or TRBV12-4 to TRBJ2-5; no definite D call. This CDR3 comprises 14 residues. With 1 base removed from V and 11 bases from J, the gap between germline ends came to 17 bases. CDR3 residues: CASSLEARSNEQYF. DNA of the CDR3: TGTGCCAGCAGTTTAGAGGCTAGGTCAAATGAGCAGTACTTC.

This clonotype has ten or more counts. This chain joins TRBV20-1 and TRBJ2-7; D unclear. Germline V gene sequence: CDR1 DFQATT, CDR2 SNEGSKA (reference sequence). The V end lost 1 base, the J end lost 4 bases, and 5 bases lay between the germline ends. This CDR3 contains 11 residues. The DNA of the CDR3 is TGCAGTGCTAGAGTGCCTTACGAGCAGTACTTC. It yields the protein CSARVPYEQYF.

CDR3 protein: CAISEGRGYTF. The DNA for the CDR3 is TGTGCCATCAGTGAGGGGCGCGGCTACACCTTC. The chain joins TRBV10-3 to TRBJ1-2; D remains unclear. Looked up from germline, CDR1 is ENHRY and CDR2 is SYGVKD. CDR3 length equals 11 residues. V dropped 2 bases and J dropped 8 bases, with 6 bases sitting between them.

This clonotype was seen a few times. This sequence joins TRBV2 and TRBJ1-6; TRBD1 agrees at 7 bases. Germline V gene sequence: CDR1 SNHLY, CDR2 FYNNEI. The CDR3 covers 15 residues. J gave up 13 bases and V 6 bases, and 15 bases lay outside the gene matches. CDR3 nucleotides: TGTGCCAGCAGGCTCAATTCGGGACAGATATCTCCCCTCCACTTT. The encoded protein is CASRLNSGQISPLHF.